These T cell receptor beta chains were read from a single sample in a study of cytomegalovirus exposure and HLA in healthy donors. The repertoire was sequenced with immunoSEQ multiplex PCR; TCRdb's copy has only in-frame clones and lacks some. Here the sample spans 100,000 or so clones, more than 65% being singletons. Sequences were obtained from PBMCs. These TCRs come from a man aged 40-55 years in good health and CMV-seropositive. CDR3s include the opening cysteine and the closing phenylalanine or tryptophan. The D gene is left open where the match is weak. Clone size is not always given. Where it is, it says once, few, many or a class for expanded clones.

clone size,V gene,J gene,D gene,CDR3 DNA,CDR3 protein
few,TRBV5-4,TRBJ2-1,TRBD2,TGTGCCAGCAGCTCACTAGCGGACTACAATGAGCAGTTCTTC,CASSSLADYNEQFF
NA,TRBV11-2,TRBJ2-6,NA,TGTGCCAGCAGCTTTGAGGGGGCCAACGTCCTGACTTTC,CASSFEGANVLTF
NA,TRBV7-2,TRBJ2-1,TRBD1,TGTGCCAGCAGCTTATCTCTTACAGGGGGCCAAAATGAGCAGTTCTTC,CASSLSLTGGQNEQFF
NA,TRBV6-1,TRBJ2-3,TRBD2,TGTGCCAGTGGACTGGGGGGGTTTACAGATACGCAGTATTTT,CASGLGGFTDTQYF
few,TRBV19,TRBJ1-5,NA,TGTGCCAGTAGTATGAGCCCAGGGGGCAATCAGCCCCAGCATTTT,CASSMSPGGNQPQHF
NA,TRBV2,TRBJ1-4,TRBD1,TGTGCCAGCAGCGCTCGGACAGGGGGTATCGAAAAACTGTTTTTT,CASSARTGGIEKLFF
NA,TRBV5-1,TRBJ1-1,TRBD1,TGCGCCAGCAGCTTGGGGGGGGACAGTGACGGTGAAGCTTTCTTT,CASSLGGDSDGEAFF
NA,TRBV30,TRBJ1-4,NA,TGTGCCTGGAGTGTAGAGTCCGGACAGCAACTGTTTTTT,CAWSVESGQQLFF
NA,TRBV10-3,TRBJ1-2,NA,TGTGCCATCAGTGAGACAGAGACCTATGGCTACACCTTC,CAISETETYGYTF
few,TRBV9,TRBJ1-2,NA,TGTGCCAGCAGCGTAGGCGGACAGAACTATGGCTACACCTTC,CASSVGGQNYGYTF
NA,TRBV30,TRBJ1-2,NA,TGTGCCTGGAAGAGACAGGACGATGGCTACACCTTC,CAWKRQDDGYTF
NA,TRBV9,TRBJ2-1,NA,TGTGCCAGCACCTTGCCCGGAGGGGATGAGCAGTTCTTC,CASTLPGGDEQFF
NA,TRBV19,TRBJ1-5,NA,TGTGCCAGTAGTATGGCAACAGGGATTTTTCAGCCCCAGCATTTT,CASSMATGIFQPQHF
NA,TRBV27,TRBJ1-1,TRBD1,TGTGCCAGCAGTCTAACAGGGGCTGAAGCTTTCTTT,CASSLTGAEAFF
NA,TRBV6-5,TRBJ2-1,NA,TGTGCCAGCAGCCCCAGGGGCTATGAGCAGTTCTTC,CASSPRGYEQFF
NA,TRBV4-3,TRBJ2-4,NA,TGCGCCAGCAGCCAAGAAGGTGATGGCAAAAACAGTCAGTACTTC,CASSQEGDGKNSQYF
NA,TRBV11-3,TRBJ1-5,TRBD1,TGTGCCAGCAGCTTGACAGGGTATCAGCCCCAGCATTTT,CASSLTGYQPQHF
NA,TRBV7-2,TRBJ2-4,NA,TGTGCCAGCAGCTTAATGAGCATTCAGTACTTC,CASSLMSIQYF
NA,TRBV29-1,TRBJ2-7,NA,TGCAGCGTTGTTACCGGTCGGAGCATTTACGAGCAGTACTTC,CSVVTGRSIYEQYF
NA,TRBV10-3,TRBJ1-1,TRBD1,TGTGCCATCAGTGAATGGCAGGGGGGTACTGAAGCTTTCTTT,CAISEWQGGTEAFF
few,TRBV30,TRBJ1-2,NA,TGTGCCTGGAATCGAGGGTATGGCTACACCTTC,CAWNRGYGYTF
NA,TRBV5-6,TRBJ1-2,TRBD1,TGTGCCAGCAGCTTCGGAGACAGGGGGGGCTATGGCTACACCTTC,CASSFGDRGGYGYTF
NA,TRBV7-3,TRBJ2-5,TRBD2,TGTGCCAGCAGCCCCGGGACTAGAAGGGGCCAAGAGACCCAGTACTTC,CASSPGTRRGQETQYF
NA,TRBV4-2,TRBJ2-7,NA,TGTGCCAGCAGCGCTGTCGGAGCGATTAACTCCTACGAGCAGTACTTC,CASSAVGAINSYEQYF
once,TRBV19,TRBJ2-2,NA,TGTGCCATCCAGACAGGACGGAACACCGGGGAGCTGTTTTTT,CAIQTGRNTGELFF
NA,TRBV7-2,TRBJ2-7,TRBD2,TGTGCCAGCAGCTTAGGGCTAGCGGTCTCCTACGAGCAGTACTTC,CASSLGLAVSYEQYF
few,TRBV19,TRBJ1-1,TRBD1,TGTGCCAGTAGGGACAGGATGAACACTGAAGCTTTCTTT,CASRDRMNTEAFF
NA,TRBV9,TRBJ2-3,TRBD2,TGTGCCAGCAGCGTAGAGCTAGCGGGGAACACAGATACGCAGTATTTT,CASSVELAGNTDTQYF
NA,TRBV7-9,TRBJ2-5,NA,TGTGCCAGCAGCGAACCGAGCGGGACCCAGTACTTC,CASSEPSGTQYF
once,TRBV19,TRBJ2-4,NA,TGTGCCAGTAGGGGGGGGCGAAACAGTCAGTACTTC,CASRGGRNSQYF
NA,TRBV28,TRBJ2-7,NA,TGTGCCAGCAGTCAATCCGGGTCGATGATCTACGAGCAGTACTTC,CASSQSGSMIYEQYF
NA,TRBV30,TRBJ2-3,TRBD2,TGTGCCTGGAGTGGGACTAGCGGTAGCACAGATACGCAGTATTTT,CAWSGTSGSTDTQYF
NA,TRBV6-5,TRBJ1-1,NA,TGTGCCAGCAGCGCGAGAACAGGGAACACTGAAGCTTTCTTT,CASSARTGNTEAFF
NA,TRBV7-2,TRBJ2-7,NA,TGTGCCAGCAGCTTAGCCTCTTTTACCTACGAGCAGTACTTC,CASSLASFTYEQYF
NA,TRBV7-9,TRBJ2-3,NA,TGTGCCAGCACCTTACCTCGGACTAGCACAGATACGCAGTATTTT,CASTLPRTSTDTQYF
few,TRBV5-5,TRBJ2-7,NA,TGCGCCAGCAGCCAAGATTCGGAGGGTTCCTACGAGCAGTACTTC,CASSQDSEGSYEQYF
NA,TRBV7-7,TRBJ2-5,TRBD2,TGTGCTAGCAGCCCATGGACTAGCGGACAAGAGACCCAGTACTTC,CASSPWTSGQETQYF